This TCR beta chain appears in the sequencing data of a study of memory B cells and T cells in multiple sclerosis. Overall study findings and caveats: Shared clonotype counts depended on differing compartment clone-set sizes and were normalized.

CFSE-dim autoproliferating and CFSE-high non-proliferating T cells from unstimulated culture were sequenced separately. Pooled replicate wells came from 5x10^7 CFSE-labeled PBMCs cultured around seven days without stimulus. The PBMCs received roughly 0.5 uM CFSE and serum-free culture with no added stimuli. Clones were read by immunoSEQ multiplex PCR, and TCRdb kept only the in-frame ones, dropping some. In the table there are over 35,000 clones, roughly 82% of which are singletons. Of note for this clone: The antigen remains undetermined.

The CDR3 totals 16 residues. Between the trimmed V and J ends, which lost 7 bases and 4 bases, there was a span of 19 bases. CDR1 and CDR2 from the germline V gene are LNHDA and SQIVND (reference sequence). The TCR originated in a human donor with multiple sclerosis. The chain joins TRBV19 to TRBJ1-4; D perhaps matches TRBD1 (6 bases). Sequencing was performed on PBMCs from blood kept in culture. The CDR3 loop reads CASTPRRGLGNEKLFF. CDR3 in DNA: TGTGCCAGTACCCCAAGACGGGGGCTAGGTAATGAAAAACTGTTTTTT. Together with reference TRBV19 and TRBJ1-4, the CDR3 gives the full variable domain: DGGITQSPKYLFRKEGQNVTLSCEQNLNHDAMYWYRQDPGQGLRLIYYSQIVNDFQKGDIAEGYSVSREKKESFPLTVTSAQKNPTAFYLCASTPRRGLGNEKLFFGSGTQLSVL.